Only a few counts were recorded for the clone carrying this T cell receptor (beta chain). Its antigen is unknown. The data originate from a study of cytomegalovirus exposure and HLA in healthy donors. As for the study in general: In an early release, HLA-typed donors contributed tens of millions of unique TCR sequences. Whole-study results and caveats: The productive fraction for most TCR beta V segments was about 87% or about 30% in an earlier analysis. TRBV6-2, TRBV6-3 and some other V segments were unresolvable in 87-base-pair reads. Analysis performed later found 16,951 TCR beta sequences associated with HLA alleles at 0.05 false discovery rate.

PCR employed 60 Vbeta and 13 Jbeta primers. Generated by immunoSEQ multiplex PCR, the TCRdb table keeps only in-frame clones and is missing some. This table has 100,000 to 150,000 clones, 73% appearing once. Germline V gene data show CDR1 as LGHNT and CDR2 as FRNRAP. V was shortened by 4 bases and J by 13 bases, with 23 bases between the two germline ends. This CDR3 is built from 16 residues. This chain joins TRBV12-5 and TRBJ1-6; D perhaps matches TRBD1 (5 bases). The clonotype was recovered from a woman between 40 and 55 years old in good health and CMV-seropositive. The specimen was PBMCs. The CDR3 loop is CASGSRDPREGRPLHF. CDR3 DNA sequence: TGTGCTAGTGGTTCGCGGGACCCGCGTGAGGGTAGGCCCCTCCACTTT.